One sample yielded the 29 T cell receptor beta chains listed below, sequenced in a study of OX40 agonist ivuxolimab in advanced cancers. The protocol was immunoSEQ multiplex PCR, while the TCRdb copy is restricted to in-frame clones and leaves out a portion. The sample holds 52,000 or so clones, almost 85% seen once. This material consisted of CD4+ or CD8+ T cells sorted from blood, taken in a trial of the OX40 agonist ivuxolimab. The source is an adult with an advanced solid tumor such as melanoma, head and neck, liver or kidney cancer.

This clone was seen a few times. The rearrangement links TRBV28 to TRBJ1-5; D perhaps matches TRBD1 (6 bases). CDR3 length: 17 amino acids. Germline loops: CDR1 MDHEN, CDR2 SYDVKM. The V end was cut by 5 bases, the J end by 3 bases, with 20 bases between. CDR3 DNA: TGTGCCAGCAGTCGTCCTTTACAGGGAATGGCCAATCAGCCCCAGCATTTT. As protein: CASSRPLQGMANQPQHF.

CDR3 nucleotide sequence: TGTGCCAGCGAGGTGTTCACTTCGGACAATGAGCAGTTCTTC. Its protein is CASEVFTSDNEQFF. This sequence joins TRBV27 and TRBJ2-1, with D uncertain. The V gene's germline CDR1 is MNHEY and CDR2 SMNVEV (reference sequence). The V and J ends lost 8 bases and 5 bases respectively, with 16 bases between them. This CDR3 contains 14 residues.

V gene TRBV7-3 combines with J gene TRBJ1-4, with a possible D match to TRBD1 (5 bases). The CDR3 loop spans 15 amino acids. V lost 3 bases and J 0 bases, leaving 8 bases between the germline ends. Germline V gives CDR1 SGHTA, CDR2 FQGTGA. CDR3 in DNA: TGTGCCAGCAGCTTGACAGTGGCAACTAATGAAAAACTGTTTTTT. As protein: CASSLTVATNEKLFF.

J is TRBJ2-7 and V is TRBV7-2, with TRBD2 identical over 9 bases. V was clipped by 1 base and J by 2 bases; unmatched bases: 6. The CDR3 covers 16 residues. In germline, CDR1 is SGHTA, CDR2 FQGNSA. The CDR3 bases are TGTGCCAGCAGCTTAGGGAGGCTAGCGGGACCCTACGAGCAGTACTTC. This sequence encodes CASSLGRLAGPYEQYF.

The V call is TRBV7-2, the J call TRBJ2-1; no reliable D call. Germline V gene data show CDR1 as SGHTA and CDR2 as FQGNSA. Trimming pared 1 base from V and 6 bases from J, leaving 7 bases between. The CDR3 contains 13 residues. The DNA for the CDR3 is TGTGCCAGCAGCTTAGGGCAGTTCAATGAGCAGTTCTTC. It is translated as CASSLGQFNEQFF.

The chain recombines TRBV29-1 with TRBJ1-1; no clear D. Germline CDR1 SQVTM, CDR2 ANQGSEA. Trimming took off 4 bases at V and 2 bases at J, with 8 bases between the two ends. The CDR3 spans 12 residues. The CDR3 DNA follows: TGCAGCGTTGCTCCGGATAACACTGAAGCTTTCTTT. This gives the protein CSVAPDNTEAFF.

The CDR3 spells CASSSTSGRARYEQYF. The CDR3 DNA reads TGTGCCAGCAGCTCGACTAGCGGGAGGGCCCGGTACGAGCAGTACTTC. This chain links TRBV5-4 with TRBJ2-7; 14 bases map to TRBD2. Per germline, CDR1 SGHNT and CDR2 YYREEE (reference sequence). The CDR3 has 16 residues. Trimming removed 3 bases from V and 4 bases from J; junction bases left unmatched: 6.

The chain couples TRBV14 to TRBJ2-2; no clear D. The germline V gene has CDR1 SGHDN and CDR2 FVKESK. The CDR3 covers 15 residues. Trimming removed 1 base at V and 4 bases at J, with 10 bases between. The CDR3, as DNA: TGTGCCAGCAGCCAAGGGGTACTGGGCACCGGGGAGCTGTTTTTT. This translates into CASSQGVLGTGELFF.

The chain uses TRBV28 and TRBJ2-1; TRBD1 agrees at 9 bases. J was trimmed by 3 bases and V by 6 bases; bases with no gene match: 9. The CDR3 runs 16 residues. Per germline, CDR1 MDHEN and CDR2 SYDVKM. CDR3 bases: TGTGCCAGCAGACCCAACCGGGACAGGGTCTACAATGAGCAGTTCTTC. This encodes CASRPNRDRVYNEQFF.

The chain links TRBV29-1 to TRBJ1-1; TRBD1 aligns across 7 bases. Germline CDR1 reads SQVTM; CDR2 reads ANQGSEA. This CDR3 has 13 residues. V was pared by 6 bases and J by 0 bases, with 4 bases of the junction left unmatched. DNA of the CDR3: TGCAGCGTCCGACAGGGACTGAACACTGAAGCTTTCTTT. The encoded protein is CSVRQGLNTEAFF.

This chain connects TRBV5-1 to TRBJ1-2; D may be TRBD1 (6 bases). The CDR3 sequence is 14 residues long. Germline V gene lookup returns CDR1 SGHRS and CDR2 YFSETQ. Trimming cost V 0 bases and J 3 bases, with 9 bases left between them. CDR3 loop: CASSLDRADYGYTF. Here the CDR3 DNA reads TGCGCCAGCAGCTTGGACAGGGCTGACTATGGCTACACCTTC.

The V gene is TRBV7-9, the J gene TRBJ1-2, with D maybe TRBD1 (5 bases). This CDR3 has 16 amino acids. V lost 3 bases and J 4 bases, leaving 18 bases between the germline ends. The V gene's germline CDR1 is SEHNR and CDR2 FQNEAQ (reference sequence). CDR3 sequence reads: CASSFRQGVRFYGYTF. In nucleotides, the CDR3 is TGTGCCAGCAGCTTCCGCCAGGGTGTGCGTTTCTATGGCTACACCTTC. The full variable domain, its missing parts supplied by reference TRBV7-9 and TRBJ1-2, is DTGVSQNPRHKITKRGQNVTFRCDPISEHNRLYWYRQTLGQGPEFLTYFQNEAQLEKSRLLSDRFSAERPKGSFSTLEIQRTEQGDSAMYLCASSFRQGVRFYGYTFGSGTRLTVV.

The chain has TRBV6-1 and TRBJ2-7, with a weak D call TRBD1 (5 bases). Germline assignment: CDR1 MNHNS and CDR2 SASEGT. The CDR3 has 15 residues. V was clipped by 2 bases and J by 7 bases, with 18 bases between them. CDR3 nucleotides: TGTGCCAGCAGTGAACAAATTGAACTACACAGGGAGCAGTACTTC. It is translated as CASSEQIELHREQYF.

This chain connects TRBV6-6 to TRBJ1-2; 10 nucleotides agree with TRBD1. In germline, CDR1 is MNHNY, CDR2 SVGAGI (reference sequence). The ends lost 2 bases at V and 1 base at J; junction bases unmatched: 1. The CDR3 is 15 amino acids. CDR3 nucleotide sequence: TGTGCCAGCAGTTACGACAGGGGGCTTAACTATGGCTACACCTTC. Its protein is CASSYDRGLNYGYTF.

The rearrangement links TRBV14 to TRBJ2-5; 13 nucleotides match TRBD2. V dropped 0 bases and J dropped 5; count of bases not matched to a gene: 6. This CDR3 comprises 17 residues. Germline V CDR1 and CDR2: SGHDN, FVKESK. The CDR3 spells CASSQDGGLAGYETQYF. For the CDR3, the DNA is TGTGCCAGCAGCCAAGACGGGGGACTAGCGGGATATGAGACCCAGTACTTC. Variable domain in full (rest from reference TRBV14 and TRBJ2-5): EAGVTQFPSHSVIEKGQTVTLRCDPISGHDNLYWYRRVMGKEIKFLLHFVKESKQDESGMPNNRFLAERTGGTYSTLKVQPAELEDSGVYFCASSQDGGLAGYETQYFGPGTRLLVL.

The chain has TRBV11-3 and TRBJ2-7; D not resolved. Germline V CDR1 and CDR2: SGHNT, YENEEA. The CDR3 length is 14 residues. Trimming took 1 base from V and 0 from J, leaving 7 bases between them. The CDR3 DNA sequence: TGTGCCAGCAGCTTAGTTGTCAACTCCTACGAGCAGTACTTC. This sequence encodes CASSLVVNSYEQYF.

In this sample, this clone turned up once. The chain couples TRBV7-9 to TRBJ2-2; TRBD1 agrees at 7 bases. V gave up 5 bases and J gave up 8 bases; unmatched junction bases: 14. CDR1 is SEHNR and CDR2 is FQNEAQ in the germline V gene (reference sequence). The CDR3 spans 16 residues. The CDR3 DNA reads TGTGCCAGCAGCCCAACCCTGACAGGGCGTTTGGGGGAGCTGTTTTTT. Its translation is CASSPTLTGRLGELFF.

J is TRBJ2-2 and V is TRBV11-1; D possibly matches TRBD1 or TRBD2 (6 bases each). Germline CDR1 and CDR2: SGHAT and FQDESV (reference sequence). V was pared by 5 bases and J by 7 bases, with 17 bases between. The CDR3 runs to 15 residues. The CDR3 spells CASSQLRGQIGELFF. DNA for the CDR3: TGTGCCAGCAGCCAACTCCGGGGGCAGATCGGGGAGCTGTTTTTT.

This clone was seen a handful of times. This chain joins TRBV6-6 and TRBJ1-1; D is uncertain. This CDR3 has 15 residues. Trimming took off 7 bases at V and 0 bases at J, with 15 bases between the two ends. Germline-derived CDR1 and CDR2 are MNHNY and SVGAGI (reference sequence). CDR3 residues: CASIGGGSMNTEAFF. DNA for the CDR3: TGTGCCAGCATAGGAGGAGGGTCTATGAACACTGAAGCTTTCTTT.

The chain employs TRBV5-6 and TRBJ2-3; 7 bases are a match to TRBD2. From germline, CDR1 is SGHDT and CDR2 YYEEEE. The CDR3 consists of 16 residues. V lost 3 bases, J lost 3 bases, and 10 bases stayed unmatched. The CDR3 coding sequence is TGTGCCAGCAGCTCCAAAGGGAGGGCATTTACAGATACGCAGTATTTT. Translated: CASSSKGRAFTDTQYF.

The J gene is TRBJ2-3, the V gene TRBV5-5, with no clear D. The V and J ends lost 0 bases and 8 bases respectively, with 10 bases between them. The CDR3 contains 13 residues. CDR1 and CDR2 (germline): SGHKS, YYEKEE (reference sequence). The CDR3, as DNA: TGTGCCAGCAGCTTGGTCCGAGAAGGTACGCAGTATTTT. Translated, it gives CASSLVREGTQYF.

This chain connects TRBV2 to TRBJ1-2; D gene unclear. The CDR3 consists of 14 residues. Looked up from germline, CDR1 is SNHLY and CDR2 is FYNNEI. Trimming pared 6 bases from V and 0 bases from J, leaving 11 bases between. Here the CDR3 reads CASRAAISNYGYTF. CDR3 nucleotides: TGTGCCAGCAGGGCGGCAATTTCTAACTATGGCTACACCTTC.

V is TRBV25-1 and J is TRBJ2-2, with D possibly TRBD1 on 6 matching bases. Looked up from germline, CDR1 is MGHDK and CDR2 is SYGVNS. The V end was cut by 6 bases, the J end by 6 bases, with 11 bases between. This CDR3 spans 13 amino acids. Here the CDR3 reads CASRGAGAGELFF. Written as DNA, the CDR3 is TGTGCCAGCAGGGGGGCCGGGGCCGGGGAGCTGTTTTTT. Full variable domain (outside the CDR3, taken from reference TRBV25-1 and TRBJ2-2): EADIYQTPRYLVIGTGKKITLECSQTMGHDKMYWYQQDPGMELHLIHYSYGVNSTEKGDLSSESTVSRIRTEHFPLTLESARPSHTSQYLCASRGAGAGELFFGEGSRLTVL.

The chain employs TRBV19 and TRBJ1-1, with D possibly matching TRBD1 (6 bases). Trimming took 3 bases from V and 0 from J, leaving 20 bases between them. Germline CDR1 LNHDA, CDR2 SQIVND (reference sequence). This CDR3 has 18 residues. CDR3 in DNA: TGTGCCAGTAGTATCCCCCCCGGACAGCCTCTTATGAACACTGAAGCTTTCTTT. This sequence encodes CASSIPPGQPLMNTEAFF.

V and J are TRBV6-5 and TRBJ1-1; perhaps TRBD1 as D (6 bases). This CDR3 comprises 14 residues. Germline CDR1 MNHEY, CDR2 SVGAGI. Trimming removed 6 bases at V and 1 base at J, with 12 bases between. The DNA of the CDR3 is TGTGCCAGCAGGACAGGACAGACGAACACTGAAGCTTTCTTT. Encoded protein: CASRTGQTNTEAFF.

The genes are TRBV9 and TRBJ2-7; the match to TRBD1 covers 10 bases. V was clipped by 0 bases and J by 2 bases; unmatched bases: 5. The germline gives CDR1 SGDLS, CDR2 YYNGEE. The CDR3 covers 16 residues. DNA of the CDR3: TGTGCCAGCAGCGTAGGAGGGGGGACAGGGGCCTACGAGCAGTACTTC. The encoded protein is CASSVGGGTGAYEQYF.

The chain is built from TRBV14 and TRBJ2-7, with TRBD2 identical over 11 bases. V lost 2 bases and J lost 3; bases outside the gene matches: 3. Looked up from germline, CDR1 is SGHDN and CDR2 is FVKESK. This CDR3 contains 15 residues. CDR3 residues: CASSQQLAGGYEQYF. The CDR3 nucleotides are TGTGCCAGCAGCCAACAGCTAGCGGGAGGCTACGAGCAGTACTTC. Drawing the rest from reference TRBV14 and TRBJ2-7, the complete variable domain is EAGVTQFPSHSVIEKGQTVTLRCDPISGHDNLYWYRRVMGKEIKFLLHFVKESKQDESGMPNNRFLAERTGGTYSTLKVQPAELEDSGVYFCASSQQLAGGYEQYFGPGTRLTVT.

The chain combines TRBV28 with TRBJ1-1; tentatively, D is TRBD1 (6 bases). Per the germline V gene, CDR1 is MDHEN and CDR2 is SYDVKM. V was cut by 2 bases and J by 0 bases, with 13 bases left in between. The CDR3 length is 16 residues. The CDR3 region has the DNA TGTGCCAGCAGTTTACCGGGGGCTGGATTGAACACTGAAGCTTTCTTT. Amino acids: CASSLPGAGLNTEAFF.

The V and J genes are TRBV7-3 and TRBJ2-7; the match to TRBD2 covers 15 bases. The CDR3 sequence is 17 residues long. Germline trimming cut 5 bases from V and 6 bases from J; bases unmatched to any gene: 11. Germline values: CDR1 SGHTA, CDR2 FQGTGA. CDR3 nucleotide sequence: TGTGCCAGCAGCCCCCGGACTAGCGGGAGGGGGGTGGGCGAGCAGTACTTC. Protein sequence: CASSPRTSGRGVGEQYF. Full variable domain (missing parts from reference TRBV7-3 and TRBJ2-7): GAGVSQTPSNKVTEKGKYVELRCDPISGHTALYWYRQSLGQGPEFLIYFQGTGAADDSGLPNDRFFAVRPEGSVSTLKIQRTERGDSAVYLCASSPRTSGRGVGEQYFGPGTRLTVT.